Listed below are T cell receptor beta chains from one sample, sequenced in a study of blood T cell repertoires in COVID-19. Method: immunoSEQ multiplex PCR; TCRdb's copy keeps in-frame clones and lacks some. The sample carries about 130,000 clones, approximately 70% recorded once. The source material was peripheral blood. These TCRs come from an older woman with acute or convalescent COVID-19. Each CDR3 is given with its conserved first and last residue. Each record gives: CDR3 DNA, CDR3 protein, V gene, clone size, D gene, J gene. A D gene is named only where the DNA matches it firmly. Size tells how often a clone was seen (once, few, many) or the class of an expanded clone, and some rows leave it out.

TGTGCCAGCAGCTTATCCGGGACTAGCGGACAAGAGACCCAGTACTTC | CASSLSGTSGQETQYF | TRBV7-7 | . | TRBD2 | TRBJ2-5
TGTGCCAGCAGCGCTACTACCGGGACAGGGGCTGGAAACACCATATATTTT | CASSATTGTGAGNTIYF | TRBV9 | . | TRBD1 | TRBJ1-3
TGTGCCAGCAGGGGCTGGGCAACTAATGAAAAACTGTTTTTT | CASRGWATNEKLFF | TRBV6-5 | . | . | TRBJ1-4
TGTGCCACCGGGACAGGGGGCTCCTACGAGCAGTACTTC | CATGTGGSYEQYF | TRBV6-4 | . | TRBD1 | TRBJ2-7
TGTGCCACCAGTAGCGGGAGGGTGGATGAGCAGTTCTTC | CATSSGRVDEQFF | TRBV24-1 | . | TRBD2 | TRBJ2-1
TGTGCCAGTAGTCTTGGGGGGGAGGAGACCCAGTACTTC | CASSLGGEETQYF | TRBV19 | . | TRBD2 | TRBJ2-5
TGTGCCAGCTTTCTAACCGGGACAGGCAACTATGGCTACACCTTC | CASFLTGTGNYGYTF | TRBV18 | . | TRBD1 | TRBJ1-2
TGTGCCAGCAGCATGGGGACAGTTACGCAGTATTTT | CASSMGTVTQYF | TRBV5-6 | . | TRBD1 | TRBJ2-3
TGCGCCAGCAGCCAAGATCCGGGGTCGCGGGAAAAACTGTTTTTT | CASSQDPGSREKLFF | TRBV4-3 | . | . | TRBJ1-4
TGTGCCACCCGGGACAAAAACACCGGGGAGCTGTTTTTT | CATRDKNTGELFF | TRBV28 | . | . | TRBJ2-2
TGTGCCAGCAGCTTGTTCAGGGAGAACACCGGGGAGCTGTTTTTT | CASSLFRENTGELFF | TRBV5-6 | . | . | TRBJ2-2
TGTGCCAGCAGCTCAGGACGGGATCTCAATCAGCCCCAGCATTTT | CASSSGRDLNQPQHF | TRBV7-9 | . | . | TRBJ1-5
TGTGCCAGCAGTGACAGGGCGGACGAGCAGTACTTC | CASSDRADEQYF | TRBV6-1 | . | . | TRBJ2-7
TGTGCCAGCAGGAGGGAGTGGGCAGATACGCAGTATTTT | CASRREWADTQYF | TRBV5-4 | . | . | TRBJ2-3
TGTGCCAGCAGCTTAGGGGGAGTGAAGACCCAGTACTTC | CASSLGGVKTQYF | TRBV7-2 | . | . | TRBJ2-5
TGTGCAGACAGGAATATGATGAACACTGAAGCTTTCTTT | CADRNMMNTEAFF | TRBV2 | . | . | TRBJ1-1
TGCGCCAGCAGCCCCTGGACAGGGAACGAGCAGTACTTC | CASSPWTGNEQYF | TRBV4-1 | . | TRBD1 | TRBJ2-7
TGTGCCAGCAGCTTGTGGCCGGCCGGGACAGGGGAGAACGAGCAGTACTTC | CASSLWPAGTGENEQYF | TRBV5-5 | . | TRBD1 | TRBJ2-7
TGTGCCAGCAGCAGCGGGACTAGCGGGGGGGCCGGGGAGACCCAGTACTTC | CASSSGTSGGAGETQYF | TRBV11-3 | once | TRBD2 | TRBJ2-5
TGTGCCAGCAGCTACCGACTAGCGGGAGGCTACGAGCAGTACTTC | CASSYRLAGGYEQYF | TRBV11-2 | . | TRBD2 | TRBJ2-7
TGTGCCAGCAACCGACAGGGAGACGGGGAGCTGTTTTTT | CASNRQGDGELFF | TRBV12-3/TRBV12-4 | . | TRBD1 | TRBJ2-2
TGTGCCAGCAGTCCAGGCGGGGCGGGAGGGCCAAGGGGTGAGCAGTTCTTC | CASSPGGAGGPRGEQFF | TRBV28 | . | TRBD2 | TRBJ2-1
TGTGCCAGCAGCGACCCCCCAAGCGGGAGCCCCACCGGGGAGCTGTTTTTT | CASSDPPSGSPTGELFF | TRBV9 | . | TRBD2 | TRBJ2-2
TGTGCCAGCAGCCCACAATTCGGAGGCAAAAACATTCAGTACTTC | CASSPQFGGKNIQYF | TRBV7-3 | . | . | TRBJ2-4
TGCGCCAGCAGCTCGACACCCTCCAATTCACCCCTCCACTTT | CASSSTPSNSPLHF | TRBV5-1 | . | . | TRBJ1-6
TGTGCCAGCAGCGGGACAGTACAAAACACTGAAGCTTTCTTT | CASSGTVQNTEAFF | TRBV5-5 | . | TRBD1 | TRBJ1-1
TGTGCCAGCAGTGGTCGGGGGGGGCTGTACACCGGGGAGCTGTTTTTT | CASSGRGGLYTGELFF | TRBV25-1 | . | TRBD2 | TRBJ2-2
TGTGCCAGCAGTTACTCGACAGTTGAGGCGAACACTGAAGCTTTCTTT | CASSYSTVEANTEAFF | TRBV6-5 | few | . | TRBJ1-1
TGTGCCAGCAGTGTAGGACTAGCGGGGGGGCAAGATACGCAGTATTTT | CASSVGLAGGQDTQYF | TRBV6-1 | few | TRBD2 | TRBJ2-3
TGTGCCAGCAGGCGAAGTACAGTCAACTATGGCTACACCTTC | CASRRSTVNYGYTF | TRBV7-9 | few | . | TRBJ1-2
TGTGCCAGCAGCTTAGGCGGGGGCCCAGGTTTAGGCATTCAGTACTTC | CASSLGGGPGLGIQYF | TRBV11-3 | . | . | TRBJ2-4
TGTGCCAGCAGCCAACTAGCGGGAGGTTCCGAGCAGTACTTC | CASSQLAGGSEQYF | TRBV5-4 | . | TRBD2 | TRBJ2-7